This T cell receptor beta chain stems from a study of human T cells and chemical hapten exposure. General observations from the study: Among TCRs, those above 1 in 1000 frequency were unaffected by DPC sensitization.

The library put unique molecular identifiers onto individual cDNA molecules. In the authors' workflow: Individual samples carried between roughly 23,224 and 690,600 TCRs, with 95,638 as the median. TCRdb re-called the RACE reads through MiXCR, storing one row per CDR3 protein. The authors' filters were not applied to this entry. The profile covers 100,000 to 150,000 distinct CDR3 sequences, with 8.5% to 9.5% appearing a single time and 1.5% to 2% taken by the ten largest. In germline, CDR1 is DFQATT, CDR2 SNEGSKA (reference sequence). This CDR3 region has 15 residues. Indicated time point: healthy volunteer bleed at 2 weeks. Someone pulled total RNA out of unfractionated whole blood. Note on this clonotype: No antigen is known for it. Mismatch with germline at one junction end may stem from a read error.

The sample taken for sequencing was whole blood. The genes are TRBV20-1 and TRBJ2-1; 8 bases line up with TRBD2. The source of this sequence is a male donor in good health. Some clones in this sample may be carry-over from other donors' samples. For the CDR3, the DNA is TGCGGTGCTAGAGATCCCCAGCGGGGGTGGAATGAGCAGTTCTTC. Translation: CGARDPQRGWNEQFF.